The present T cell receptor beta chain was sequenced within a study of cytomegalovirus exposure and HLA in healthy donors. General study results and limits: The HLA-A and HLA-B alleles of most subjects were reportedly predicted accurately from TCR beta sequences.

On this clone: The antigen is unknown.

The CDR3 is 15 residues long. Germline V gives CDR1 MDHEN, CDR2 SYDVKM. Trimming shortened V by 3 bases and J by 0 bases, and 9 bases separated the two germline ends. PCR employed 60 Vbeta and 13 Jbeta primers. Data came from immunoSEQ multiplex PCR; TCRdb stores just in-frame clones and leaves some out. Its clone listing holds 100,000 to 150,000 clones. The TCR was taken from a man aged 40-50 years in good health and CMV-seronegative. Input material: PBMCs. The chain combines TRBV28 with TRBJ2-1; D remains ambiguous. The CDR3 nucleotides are TGTGCCAGCAGTTTTCGAGTCCGCTCCTACAATGAGCAGTTCTTC. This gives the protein CASSFRVRSYNEQFF.